Below, 5 T cell receptor beta chains from the same sample are listed, as sequenced in a study of shared clonotypes between healthy human individuals. The protocol was immunoSEQ multiplex PCR, while the TCRdb copy is restricted to in-frame clones and leaves out a portion. The table shows about 470,000 clones, with 70% to 80% occurring only once. The sequenced material came from PBMCs. These receptors came from a woman aged 40 to 50 in good health. Some clones in this sample may be carry-over from other donors' samples.

The chain uses TRBV5-4 and TRBJ2-3, with D uncertain. The CDR3 contains 15 residues. Deletions cut 4 bases from V and 1 base from J, with 13 bases between. Looked up from germline, CDR1 is SGHNT and CDR2 is YYREEE (reference sequence). Written as DNA, the CDR3 is TGTGCCAGCAGCGGCGGTGGTCCCCGCACAGATACGCAGTATTTT. Its translation is CASSGGGPRTDTQYF. Together with reference TRBV5-4 and TRBJ2-3, the CDR3 gives the full variable domain: ETGVTQSPTHLIKTRGQQVTLRCSSQSGHNTVSWYQQALGQGPQFIFQYYREEENGRGNFPPRFSGLQFPNYSSELNVNALELDDSALYLCASSGGGPRTDTQYFGPGTRLTVL.

This chain connects TRBV6-1 to TRBJ2-7; weak D call: TRBD1 (6 bases). The CDR3 totals 14 residues. Germline-derived CDR1 and CDR2 are MNHNS and SASEGT. V dropped 4 bases and J dropped 1 base, with 11 bases sitting between them. DNA of the CDR3: TGTGCCAGCAGTGCCGACAGGACTTCCTACGAGCAGTACTTC. It is translated as CASSADRTSYEQYF.

J is TRBJ2-7 and V is TRBV19; 10 bases are a match to TRBD2. After removal of 6 bases from V and 6 bases from J, the junction contained 11 bases not matched to a gene. Looked up from germline, CDR1 is LNHDA and CDR2 is SQIVND (reference sequence). CDR3 size: 15 residues. Written as DNA, the CDR3 is TGTGCCAGTAGCACAGGTCTAGCGGGAGCTCCCGAGCAGTACTTC. This encodes CASSTGLAGAPEQYF.

This clone came up a few times. The gene calls are TRBV9 and TRBJ2-3; TRBD2 matches 10 bases. V was pared by 2 bases and J by 6 bases, with 6 bases of the junction left unmatched. This CDR3 region has 15 residues. Germline V CDR1 and CDR2: SGDLS, YYNGEE. The CDR3 sequence is CASSVFLAGVDTQYF. CDR3 DNA: TGTGCCAGCAGCGTTTTCCTAGCGGGAGTGGATACGCAGTATTTT. The full variable domain, its missing parts supplied by reference TRBV9 and TRBJ2-3, is DSGVTQTPKHLITATGQRVTLRCSPRSGDLSVYWYQQSLDQGLQFLIQYYNGEERAKGNILERFSAQQFPDLHSELNLSSLELGDSALYFCASSVFLAGVDTQYFGPGTRLTVL.

This clone has only one observation. The chain couples TRBV28 to TRBJ2-4; no clear D gene. Germline V lookup: CDR1 MDHEN, CDR2 SYDVKM. The CDR3 has 14 residues. V dropped 7 bases and J dropped 1 base, with 11 bases sitting between them. The CDR3 bases are TGTGCCAGCATTTCTGACCCGGCCAAAAACATTCAGTACTTC. It yields the protein CASISDPAKNIQYF.